Listed below are T cell receptor beta chains from one sample, sequenced in a study of molecular identifiers for immune sequencing clone quantification. TCRdb itself ran the PCR reads through MiXCR, one entry per CDR3 protein. The sample records roughly 86,000 distinct CDR3 sequences, roughly 20% being singletons. Sample: naive CD8+ T cells from blood, with Jurkat cell RNA spiked in. The receptors were sampled from a human donor in good health. Some libraries in this study had Jurkat cell RNA spiked in. The CDR3 runs from the conserved cysteine through the conserved F or W. A D gene is named only where the DNA matches it firmly. Not every row has a clone size; where given, it reads once, few, many or a size class.

V	D	J	size	DNA	CDR3
TRBV20-1	-	TRBJ1-4	many	TGCAGTGCCAAGACGGAAACTAATGAAAAACTGTTTTTT	CSAKTETNEKLFF
TRBV7-6	-	TRBJ2-5	many	TGTGCCAGCAGACAACGGGAGACCCAGTACTTC	CASRQRETQYF
TRBV4-3	TRBD1	TRBJ2-6	many	TGCGCCAGCAGCCAAGTGACATTCGGACAGGGCCTCTCTGGGGCCAACGTCCTGACTTTC	CASSQVTFGQGLSGANVLTF
TRBV6-5	-	TRBJ1-4	many	TGTGCCAGCAGTCCTGGGACAAGGGCGGGTGAAAAACTGTTTTTT	CASSPGTRAGEKLFF
TRBV18	TRBD1	TRBJ2-7	many	TGTGCCAGCTCACCTGATCCGGGACAGGACTCCTACGAGCAGTACTTC	CASSPDPGQDSYEQYF
TRBV7-9	-	TRBJ2-3	many	TGTGCCAGCAGCGCCACACGGACAGATACGCAGTATTTT	CASSATRTDTQYF
TRBV6-6	-	TRBJ2-6	many	TGTGCCAGCAAGGAGGGTTGGGGGCTGAGCTCTGGGGCCAACGTCCTGACTTTC	CASKEGWGLSSGANVLTF
TRBV6-5	-	TRBJ1-1	few	TGTGCCAGCAGTTACTCCTTATGGGGGAACGCTGAAGCTTTCTTT	CASSYSLWGNAEAFF
TRBV12-3/TRBV12-4	TRBD1	TRBJ2-3	many	TGTGCCAGCAGGGGGACAGGCTCTAGCACAGATACGCAGTATTTT	CASRGTGSSTDTQYF
TRBV6-2/TRBV6-3	-	TRBJ2-5	-	TGTGCCAGCAGTTACTCTCCCCGACTGGGAGAGACCCAGTACTTC	CASSYSPRLGETQYF
TRBV11-2	TRBD1	TRBJ2-7	many	TGTGCCAGCAGCTTAGTACTACAGGGGGCGAACTCCTACGAGCAGTACTTC	CASSLVLQGANSYEQYF
TRBV2	-	TRBJ1-2	few	TGTGCCAGCAGTGAAGAGCAGGGGAACGACTATGGCTACACCTTC	CASSEEQGNDYGYTF
TRBV7-6	TRBD2	TRBJ2-3	many	TGTGCCAGCAGTCTGACAAGCCCCGGGACTAGCCGGGCGGATACGCAGTATTTT	CASSLTSPGTSRADTQYF
TRBV5-4	-	TRBJ2-7	many	TGTGCCAGCAGCTGGGGCGGCGGCAGCTCCTACGAGCAGTACTTC	CASSWGGGSSYEQYF
TRBV19	TRBD1	TRBJ2-2	few	TGTGCCAGTAGCCCGGGACAGGGGAGTACCGGGGAGCTGTTTTTT	CASSPGQGSTGELFF
TRBV13	-	TRBJ2-7	few	TGTGCCAGCAGCTTAGGCGTCGGCACCTACGAGCAGTACTTC	CASSLGVGTYEQYF
TRBV9	TRBD1	TRBJ2-7	many	TGTGCCAGCAGCGAGGGACAGGGGGACGACGAGCAGTACTTC	CASSEGQGDDEQYF
TRBV4-1	-	TRBJ1-5	many	TGCGCCAGCAGCCAAGGGGGATACGGGTCGAGTCAGCCCCAGCATTTT	CASSQGGYGSSQPQHF
TRBV19	TRBD1	TRBJ1-2	many	TGTGCCAGTAGCCTTACGTTACAGGGGTCGTATGGCTACACCTTC	CASSLTLQGSYGYTF
TRBV29-1	-	TRBJ1-3	many	TGCAGCACAACGCAGGGGAAAGGGAACACCATATATTTT	CSTTQGKGNTIYF
TRBV5-1	TRBD2	TRBJ2-5	-	TGCGCCAGCAGCTTCTCTAGCGGGGAAGAGACCCAGTACTTC	CASSFSSGEETQYF
TRBV4-1	TRBD1	TRBJ2-7	many	TGCGCCAGCAGCCAATCGACAGGGGGTTCCTCCGAGCAGTACTTC	CASSQSTGGSSEQYF
TRBV7-9	-	TRBJ2-1	many	TGTGCCAGCAGCTTAGTGGGCGGGGCCTACAATGAGCAGTTCTTC	CASSLVGGAYNEQFF
TRBV4-1	-	TRBJ1-1	many	TGCGCCAGCAGCCAAGATAGATACGGGGAGGCTTTCTTT	CASSQDRYGEAFF
TRBV5-6	TRBD1	TRBJ1-5	many	TGTGCCAGCAGTACCGGGACAGGCAATCAGCCCCAGCATTTT	CASSTGTGNQPQHF
TRBV6-1	TRBD2	TRBJ2-3	many	TGTGCCAGCAGTGAAACTGGTATTTTGGGACTAGCGGAGATCACAGATACGCAGTATTTT	CASSETGILGLAEITDTQYF
TRBV29-1	TRBD1	TRBJ2-7	many	TGCAGCGCCCGGGGACAGTCCCCCTACGAGCAGTACTTC	CSARGQSPYEQYF
TRBV5-6	-	TRBJ2-1	many	TGTGCCAGCAGCTTGGTGGGGGGTGACGGTGAGCAGTTCTTC	CASSLVGGDGEQFF
TRBV19	TRBD1	TRBJ1-4	few	TGTGCCAGCCTTGGGACAGTTAAGCGACTGTTTTTT	CASLGTVKRLFF
TRBV28	-	TRBJ2-7	many	TGTGCCAGCAGTTTCCGGGGGCGCGACGAGCAGTACTTC	CASSFRGRDEQYF
TRBV24-1	-	TRBJ2-3	many	TGTGCCACCAGTGCACCGGGACTTCCCACAGATACGCAGTATTTT	CATSAPGLPTDTQYF
TRBV7-2	-	TRBJ2-4	-	TGTGCCAGCAGCTTAGGTGGTCTCGAAAACATTCAGTACTTC	CASSLGGLENIQYF
TRBV20-1	-	TRBJ2-7	many	TGCAGTGCTAGAGGGGGGTGGCTCGTTCCCGACGAGCAGTACTTC	CSARGGWLVPDEQYF
TRBV29-1	-	TRBJ2-7	-	TGCAGCGTTGAAGAGAGGGGTCCGGACCAAGCAGAGGAGGAGCAGTACTTC	CSVEERGPDQAEEEQYF
TRBV11-2	-	TRBJ2-3	many	TGTGCCAGCAGCTTAGTCGGGAGCACAGATACGCAGTATTTT	CASSLVGSTDTQYF
TRBV29-1	TRBD2	TRBJ2-7	many	TGCAGCGTTTTTAGCGGGAGTTTGTACGAGCAGTACTTC	CSVFSGSLYEQYF
TRBV4-3	-	TRBJ2-6	many	TGCGCCAGCAGCCCCGCTCAGGGATCTGGGGCCAACGTCCTGACTTTC	CASSPAQGSGANVLTF
TRBV5-1	-	TRBJ2-2	many	TGCGCCAGCAGCTTCTGGGGACTGACTTCGAACACCGGGGAGCTGTTTTTT	CASSFWGLTSNTGELFF
TRBV12-3/TRBV12-4	TRBD2	TRBJ2-5	many	TGTGCCAGCAGTTTATTGGGGCTAGCGGGAGGAGGGGAGACCCAGTACTTC	CASSLLGLAGGGETQYF